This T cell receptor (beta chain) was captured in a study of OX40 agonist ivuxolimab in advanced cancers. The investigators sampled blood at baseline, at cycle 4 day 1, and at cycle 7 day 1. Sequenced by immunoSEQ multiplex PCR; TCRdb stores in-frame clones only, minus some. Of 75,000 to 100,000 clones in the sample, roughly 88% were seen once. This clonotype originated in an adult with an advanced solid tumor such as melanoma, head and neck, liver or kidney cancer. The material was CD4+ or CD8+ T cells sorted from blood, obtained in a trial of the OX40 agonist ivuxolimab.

The CDR3 protein is CASTPGGVTDTQYF. The CDR3 bases are TGTGCCAGCACCCCAGGGGGGGTCACAGATACGCAGTATTTT. The chain couples TRBV6-6 to TRBJ2-3; D is perhaps TRBD1 or TRBD2 (7 bases each). V was pared by 7 bases and J by 2 bases, with 13 bases between. CDR1 is MNHNY and CDR2 is SVGAGI in the germline V gene (reference sequence). The CDR3 has 14 residues.